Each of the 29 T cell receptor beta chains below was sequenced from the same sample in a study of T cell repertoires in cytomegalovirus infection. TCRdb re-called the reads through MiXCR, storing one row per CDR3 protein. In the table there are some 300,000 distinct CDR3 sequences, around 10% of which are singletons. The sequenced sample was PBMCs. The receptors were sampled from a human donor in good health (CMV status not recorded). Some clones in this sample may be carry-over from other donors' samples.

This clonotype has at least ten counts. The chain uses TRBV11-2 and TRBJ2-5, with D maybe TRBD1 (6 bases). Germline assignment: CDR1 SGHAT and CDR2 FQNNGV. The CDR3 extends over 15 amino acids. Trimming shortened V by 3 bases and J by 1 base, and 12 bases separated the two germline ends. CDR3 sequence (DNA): TGTGCCAGCAGCTTGAGGTGGGGGCCCCAAGAGACCCAGTACTTC. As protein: CASSLRWGPQETQYF.

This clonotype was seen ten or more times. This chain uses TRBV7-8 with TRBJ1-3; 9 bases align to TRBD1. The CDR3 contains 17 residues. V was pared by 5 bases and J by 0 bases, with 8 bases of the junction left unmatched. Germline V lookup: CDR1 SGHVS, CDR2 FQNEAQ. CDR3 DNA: TGTGCCAGCAGCCGCCAACCGGGACAGGGCTCTGGAAACACCATATATTTT. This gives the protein CASSRQPGQGSGNTIYF.

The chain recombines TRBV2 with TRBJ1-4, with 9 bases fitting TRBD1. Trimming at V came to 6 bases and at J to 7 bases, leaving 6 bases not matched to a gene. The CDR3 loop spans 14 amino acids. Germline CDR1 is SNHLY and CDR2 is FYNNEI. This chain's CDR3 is CASRTGTGIEKLFF. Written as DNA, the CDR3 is TGTGCCAGCAGGACCGGGACAGGGATTGAAAAACTGTTTTTT.

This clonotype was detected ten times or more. CDR3 residues: CASSQSSGGAFETQYF. Here the CDR3 DNA reads TGTGCCAGCAGCCAGTCTAGCGGGGGGGCCTTTGAGACCCAGTACTTC. The genes are TRBV7-8 and TRBJ2-5; TRBD2 matches 12 bases. Germline V gene lookup returns CDR1 SGHVS and CDR2 FQNEAQ. This CDR3 region has 16 residues. The V gene end was trimmed by 5 bases and the J gene end by 5 bases; junction bases not matched to a gene: 9.

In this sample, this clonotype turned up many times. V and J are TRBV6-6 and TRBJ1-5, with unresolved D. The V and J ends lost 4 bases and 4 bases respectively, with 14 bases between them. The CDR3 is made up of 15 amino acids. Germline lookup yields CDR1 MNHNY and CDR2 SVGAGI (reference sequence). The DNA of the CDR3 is TGTGCCAGCAGTTCCGGGTCGGGAGAAAATCAGCCCCAGCATTTT. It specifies CASSSGSGENQPQHF.

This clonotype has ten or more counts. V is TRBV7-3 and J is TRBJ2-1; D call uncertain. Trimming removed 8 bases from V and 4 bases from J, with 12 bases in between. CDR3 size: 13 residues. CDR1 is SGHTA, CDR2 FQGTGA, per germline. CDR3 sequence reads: CASGRDPYNEQFF. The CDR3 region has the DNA TGTGCCAGCGGCCGAGACCCATACAATGAGCAGTTCTTC.

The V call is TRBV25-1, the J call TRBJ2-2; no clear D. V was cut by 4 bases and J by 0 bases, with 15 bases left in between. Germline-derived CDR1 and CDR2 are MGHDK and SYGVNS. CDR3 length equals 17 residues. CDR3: CASSGYPFQTNTGELFF. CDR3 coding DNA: TGTGCCAGCAGTGGCTACCCATTCCAGACGAACACCGGGGAGCTGTTTTTT.

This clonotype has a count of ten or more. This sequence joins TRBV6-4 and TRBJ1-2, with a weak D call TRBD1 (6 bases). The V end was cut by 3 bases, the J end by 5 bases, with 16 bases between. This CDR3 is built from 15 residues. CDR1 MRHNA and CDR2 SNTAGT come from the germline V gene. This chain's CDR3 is CASSESGGQGYGYTF. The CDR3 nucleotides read TGTGCCAGCAGTGAAAGTGGCGGTCAGGGGTATGGCTACACCTTC.

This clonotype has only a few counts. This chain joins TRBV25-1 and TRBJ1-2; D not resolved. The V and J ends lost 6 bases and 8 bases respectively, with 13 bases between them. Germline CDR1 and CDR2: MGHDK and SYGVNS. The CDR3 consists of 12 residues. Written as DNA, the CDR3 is TGTGCCAGCAGCGCAGCCCCCCGAGGCTACACCTTC. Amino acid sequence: CASSAAPRGYTF.

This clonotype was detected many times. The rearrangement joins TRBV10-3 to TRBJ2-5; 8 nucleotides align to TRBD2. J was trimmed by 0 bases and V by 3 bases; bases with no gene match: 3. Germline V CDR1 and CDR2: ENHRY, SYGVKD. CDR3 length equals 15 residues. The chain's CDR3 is CAISEQRGHQETQYF. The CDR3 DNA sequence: TGTGCCATCAGTGAACAGCGGGGGCACCAAGAGACCCAGTACTTC.

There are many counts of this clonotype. This chain's CDR3 is CASSPPTVGVQETQYF. The CDR3 region has the DNA TGTGCCAGCAGCCCCCCGACAGTCGGGGTTCAAGAGACCCAGTACTTC. V gene TRBV7-8 combines with J gene TRBJ2-5; D tentatively reads TRBD1 or TRBD2 (5 bases each). Between the trimmed V and J ends, which lost 5 bases and 2 bases, there was a span of 18 bases. The CDR3 runs to 16 residues. CDR1 and CDR2 from the germline V gene are SGHVS and FQNEAQ.

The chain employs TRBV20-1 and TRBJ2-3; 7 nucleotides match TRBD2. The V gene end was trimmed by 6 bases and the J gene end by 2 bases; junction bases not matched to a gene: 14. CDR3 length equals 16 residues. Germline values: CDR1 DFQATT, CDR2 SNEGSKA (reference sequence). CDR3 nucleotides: TGCAGTGCCTCCCCACCGACTAGCAGCAACACAGATACGCAGTATTTT. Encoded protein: CSASPPTSSNTDTQYF.

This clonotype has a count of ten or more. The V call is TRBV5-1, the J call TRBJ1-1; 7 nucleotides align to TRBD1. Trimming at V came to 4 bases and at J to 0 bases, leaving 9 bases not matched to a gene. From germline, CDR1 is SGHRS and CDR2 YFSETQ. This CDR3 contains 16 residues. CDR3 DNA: TGCGCCAGCAGCGGCAGGGGGTACACCATGAACACTGAAGCTTTCTTT. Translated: CASSGRGYTMNTEAFF.

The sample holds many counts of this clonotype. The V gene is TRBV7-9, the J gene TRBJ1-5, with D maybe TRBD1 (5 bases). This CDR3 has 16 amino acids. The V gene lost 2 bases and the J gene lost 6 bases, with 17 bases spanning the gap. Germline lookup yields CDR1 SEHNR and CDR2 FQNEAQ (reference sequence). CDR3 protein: CASSLPLRQGGQPQHF. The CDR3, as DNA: TGTGCCAGCAGCTTACCGCTTCGCCAGGGAGGTCAGCCCCAGCATTTT.

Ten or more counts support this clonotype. The DNA for the CDR3 is TGTGCCAGCAGTATACAGGGGTTCCACAATGAGCAGTTCTTC. This translates into CASSIQGFHNEQFF. The rearrangement links TRBV6-6 to TRBJ2-1, with 7 bases identical to TRBD1. J gave up 5 bases and V 5 bases, and 6 bases lay outside the gene matches. Per the germline V gene, CDR1 is MNHNY and CDR2 is SVGAGI (reference sequence). CDR3 size: 14 residues.

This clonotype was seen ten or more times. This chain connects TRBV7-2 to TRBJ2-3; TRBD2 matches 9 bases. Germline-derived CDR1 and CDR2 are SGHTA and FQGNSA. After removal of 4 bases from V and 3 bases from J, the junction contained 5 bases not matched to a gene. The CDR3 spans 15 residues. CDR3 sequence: CASSWSLAGTDTQYF. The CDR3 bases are TGTGCCAGCAGCTGGAGCCTAGCGGGGACAGATACGCAGTATTTT.

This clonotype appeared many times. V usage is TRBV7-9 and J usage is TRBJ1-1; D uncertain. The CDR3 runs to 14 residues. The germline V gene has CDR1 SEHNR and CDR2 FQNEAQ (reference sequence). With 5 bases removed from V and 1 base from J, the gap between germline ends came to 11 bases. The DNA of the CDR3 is TGTGCCAGCAGCCCCCTTTGGGGGAACACTGAAGCTTTCTTT. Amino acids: CASSPLWGNTEAFF.

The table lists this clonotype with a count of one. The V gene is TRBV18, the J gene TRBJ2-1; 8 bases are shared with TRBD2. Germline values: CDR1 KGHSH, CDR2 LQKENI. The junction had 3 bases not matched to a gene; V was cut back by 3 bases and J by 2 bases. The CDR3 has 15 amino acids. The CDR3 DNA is TGTGCCAGCTCACCGGTAGCGGGGCCCTACAATGAGCAGTTCTTC. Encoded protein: CASSPVAGPYNEQFF.

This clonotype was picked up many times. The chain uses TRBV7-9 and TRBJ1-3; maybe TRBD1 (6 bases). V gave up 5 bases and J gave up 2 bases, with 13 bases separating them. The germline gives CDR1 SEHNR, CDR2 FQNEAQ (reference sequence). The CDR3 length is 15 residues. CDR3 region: CASSLTTGTGNTIYF. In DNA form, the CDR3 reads TGTGCCAGCAGCCTGACCACAGGGACTGGAAACACCATATATTTT.

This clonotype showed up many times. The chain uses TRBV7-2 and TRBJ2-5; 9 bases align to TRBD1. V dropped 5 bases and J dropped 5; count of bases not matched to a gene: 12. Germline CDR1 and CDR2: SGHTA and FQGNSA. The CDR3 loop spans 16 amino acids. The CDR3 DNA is TGTGCCAGCAGCGAAGTGGGGGGACAGGGTCGGGAGACCCAGTACTTC. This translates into CASSEVGGQGRETQYF.

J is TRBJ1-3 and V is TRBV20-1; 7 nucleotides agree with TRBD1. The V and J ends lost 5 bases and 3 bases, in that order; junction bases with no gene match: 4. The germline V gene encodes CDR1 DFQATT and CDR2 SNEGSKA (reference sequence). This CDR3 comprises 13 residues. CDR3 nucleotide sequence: TGCAGTGCTCTTTGGGACAGTGGAAACACCATATATTTT. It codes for CSALWDSGNTIYF.

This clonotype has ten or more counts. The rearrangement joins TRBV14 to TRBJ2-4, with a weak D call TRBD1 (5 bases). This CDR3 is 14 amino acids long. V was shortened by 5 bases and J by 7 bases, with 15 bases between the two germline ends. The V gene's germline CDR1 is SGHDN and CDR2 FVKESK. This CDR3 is CASSEQAAVNIQYF. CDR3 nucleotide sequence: TGTGCCAGCAGCGAACAGGCGGCGGTGAACATTCAGTACTTC.

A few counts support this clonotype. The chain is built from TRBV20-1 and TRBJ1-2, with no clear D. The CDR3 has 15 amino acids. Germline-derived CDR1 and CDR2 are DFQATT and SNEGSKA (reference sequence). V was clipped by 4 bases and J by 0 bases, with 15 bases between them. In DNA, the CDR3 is TGCAGTGCTAACCCGGCCACAATAGCTAACTATGGCTACACCTTC. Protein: CSANPATIANYGYTF.

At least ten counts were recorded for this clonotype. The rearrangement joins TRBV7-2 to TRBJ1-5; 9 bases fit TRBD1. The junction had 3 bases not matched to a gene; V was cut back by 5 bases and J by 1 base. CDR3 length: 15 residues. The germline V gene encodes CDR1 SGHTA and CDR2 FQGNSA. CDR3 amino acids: CASSGQGKSNQPQHF. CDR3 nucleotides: TGTGCCAGCAGCGGACAGGGGAAGAGCAATCAGCCCCAGCATTTT. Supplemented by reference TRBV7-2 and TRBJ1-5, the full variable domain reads GAGVSQSPSNKVTEKGKDVELRCDPISGHTALYWYRQSLGQGLEFLIYFQGNSAPDKSGLPSDRFSAERTGGSVSTLTIQRTQQEDSAVYLCASSGQGKSNQPQHFGDGTRLSIL.

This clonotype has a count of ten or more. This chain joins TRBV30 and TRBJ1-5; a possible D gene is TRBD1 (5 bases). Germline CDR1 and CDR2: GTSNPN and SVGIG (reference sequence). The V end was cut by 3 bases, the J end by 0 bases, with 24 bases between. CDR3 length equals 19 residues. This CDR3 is CAWSTRDGRSHYSNQPQHF. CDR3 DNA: TGTGCCTGGAGCACCCGGGACGGACGATCACACTATAGCAATCAGCCCCAGCATTTT.

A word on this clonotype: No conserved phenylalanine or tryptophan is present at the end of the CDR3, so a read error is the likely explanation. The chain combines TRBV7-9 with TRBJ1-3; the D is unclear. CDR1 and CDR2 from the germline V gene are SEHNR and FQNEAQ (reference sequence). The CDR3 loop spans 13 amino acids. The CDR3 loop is CASSLQNGNPIYV. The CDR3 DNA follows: TGTGCCAGCAGCCTGCAGAATGGAAACCCCATATATGTT.

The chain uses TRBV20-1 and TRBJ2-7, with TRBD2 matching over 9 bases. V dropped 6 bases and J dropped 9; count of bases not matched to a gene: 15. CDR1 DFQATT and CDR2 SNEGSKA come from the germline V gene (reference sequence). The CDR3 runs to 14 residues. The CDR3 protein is CSARKASGEQGQYV. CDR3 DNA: TGCAGTGCGCGGAAGGCTAGCGGGGAGCAGGGGCAGTACGTC.

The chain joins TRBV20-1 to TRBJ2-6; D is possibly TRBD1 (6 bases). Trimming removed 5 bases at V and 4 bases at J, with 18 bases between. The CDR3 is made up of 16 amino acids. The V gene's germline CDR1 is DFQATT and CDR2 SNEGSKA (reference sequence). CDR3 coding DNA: TGCAGTGCTCCAACAATTACAGGGCAAGGGGCCAACGTCCTGACTTTC. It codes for CSAPTITGQGANVLTF.

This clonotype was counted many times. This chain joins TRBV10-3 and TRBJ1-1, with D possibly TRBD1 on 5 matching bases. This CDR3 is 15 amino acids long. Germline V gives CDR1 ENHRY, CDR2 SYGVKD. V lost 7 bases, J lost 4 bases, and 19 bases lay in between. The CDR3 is CAITQAQGAGTEAFF. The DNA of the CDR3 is TGTGCCATCACCCAAGCCCAGGGCGCGGGCACTGAAGCTTTCTTT.